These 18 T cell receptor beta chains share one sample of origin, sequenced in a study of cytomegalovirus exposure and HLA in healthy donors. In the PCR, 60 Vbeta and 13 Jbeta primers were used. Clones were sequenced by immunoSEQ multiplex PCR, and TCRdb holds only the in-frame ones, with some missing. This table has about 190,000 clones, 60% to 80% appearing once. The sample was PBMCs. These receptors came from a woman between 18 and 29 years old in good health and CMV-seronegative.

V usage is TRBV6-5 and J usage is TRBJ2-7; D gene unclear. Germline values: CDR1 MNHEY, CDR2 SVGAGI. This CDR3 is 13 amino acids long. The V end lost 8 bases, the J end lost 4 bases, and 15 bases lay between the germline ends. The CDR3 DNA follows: TGTGCCAGCTCTAGGATTGGTAAATACGAGCAGTACTTC. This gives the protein CASSRIGKYEQYF.

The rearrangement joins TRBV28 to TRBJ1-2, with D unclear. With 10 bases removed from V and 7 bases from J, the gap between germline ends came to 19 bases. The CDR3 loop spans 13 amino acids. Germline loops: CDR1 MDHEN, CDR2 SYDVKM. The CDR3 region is CATLPPGLFGYTF. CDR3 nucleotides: TGTGCCACCCTCCCTCCCGGACTCTTTGGCTACACCTTC.

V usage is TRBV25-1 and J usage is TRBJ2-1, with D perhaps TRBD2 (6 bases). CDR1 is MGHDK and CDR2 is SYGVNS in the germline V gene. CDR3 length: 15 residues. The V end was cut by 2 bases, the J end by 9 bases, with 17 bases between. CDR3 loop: CASSELGGRIAEQFF. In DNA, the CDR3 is TGTGCCAGCAGTGAACTAGGTGGGAGGATTGCTGAGCAGTTCTTC.

CDR3 nucleotide sequence: TGTGCCAGCAGTTTAGGAGGAATTCTCTATGGCTACACCTTC. The encoded protein is CASSLGGILYGYTF. The chain recombines TRBV28 with TRBJ1-2; D ambiguous. CDR1 is MDHEN and CDR2 is SYDVKM in the germline V gene. V was pared by 2 bases and J by 4 bases, with 11 bases between. The CDR3 contains 14 residues.

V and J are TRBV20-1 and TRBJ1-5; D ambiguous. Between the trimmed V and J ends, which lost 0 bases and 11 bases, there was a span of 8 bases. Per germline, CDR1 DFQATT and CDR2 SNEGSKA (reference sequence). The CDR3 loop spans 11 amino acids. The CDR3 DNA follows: TGCAGTGCTAGAGACGGGGTGGCCCAGCATTTT. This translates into CSARDGVAQHF.

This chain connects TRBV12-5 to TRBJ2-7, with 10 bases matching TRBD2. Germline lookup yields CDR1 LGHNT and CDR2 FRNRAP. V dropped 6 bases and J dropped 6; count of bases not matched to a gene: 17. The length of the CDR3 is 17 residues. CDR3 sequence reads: CASGLLRAGGQKVEQYF. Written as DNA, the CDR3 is TGTGCTAGTGGCCTACTCAGAGCGGGAGGGCAAAAGGTCGAGCAGTACTTC.

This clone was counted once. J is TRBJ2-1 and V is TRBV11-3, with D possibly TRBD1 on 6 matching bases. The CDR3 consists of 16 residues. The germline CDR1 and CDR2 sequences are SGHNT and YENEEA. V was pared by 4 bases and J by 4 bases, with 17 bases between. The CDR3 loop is CASSSNRRGNYNEQFF. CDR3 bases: TGTGCCAGCAGCTCGAATCGCAGGGGAAATTACAATGAGCAGTTCTTC.

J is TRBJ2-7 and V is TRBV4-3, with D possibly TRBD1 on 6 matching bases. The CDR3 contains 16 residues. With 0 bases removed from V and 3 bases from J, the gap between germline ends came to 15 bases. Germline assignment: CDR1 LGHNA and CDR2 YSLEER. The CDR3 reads CASSQEAPGHIYEQYF. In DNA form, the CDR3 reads TGCGCCAGCAGCCAAGAGGCCCCGGGACATATCTACGAGCAGTACTTC.

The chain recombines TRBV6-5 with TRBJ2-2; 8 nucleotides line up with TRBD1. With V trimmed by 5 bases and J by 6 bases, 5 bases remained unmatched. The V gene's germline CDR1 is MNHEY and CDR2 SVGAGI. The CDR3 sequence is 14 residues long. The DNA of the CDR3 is TGTGCCAGCAGTAGACAGGGGTCACCCGGGGAGCTGTTTTTT. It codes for CASSRQGSPGELFF.

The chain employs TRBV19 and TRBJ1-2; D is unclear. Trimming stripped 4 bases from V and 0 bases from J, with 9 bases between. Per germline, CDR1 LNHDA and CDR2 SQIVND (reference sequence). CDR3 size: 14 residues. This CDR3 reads CASSTGVANYGYTF. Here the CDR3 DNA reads TGTGCCAGTAGTACCGGGGTAGCTAACTATGGCTACACCTTC.

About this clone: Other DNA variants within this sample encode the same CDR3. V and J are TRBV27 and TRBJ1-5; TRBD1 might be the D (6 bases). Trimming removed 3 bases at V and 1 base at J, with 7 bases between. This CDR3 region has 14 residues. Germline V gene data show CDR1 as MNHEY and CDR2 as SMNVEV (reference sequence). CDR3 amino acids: CASSFRGSNQPQHF. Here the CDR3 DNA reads TGTGCCAGCAGTTTTAGGGGGAGCAATCAGCCCCAGCATTTT.

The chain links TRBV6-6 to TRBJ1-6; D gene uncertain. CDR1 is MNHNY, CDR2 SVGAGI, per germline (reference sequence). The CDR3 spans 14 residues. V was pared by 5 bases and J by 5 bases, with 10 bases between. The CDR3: CASSAGFNNSPLHF. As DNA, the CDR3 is TGTGCCAGCAGTGCGGGGTTCAATAATTCACCCCTCCACTTT.

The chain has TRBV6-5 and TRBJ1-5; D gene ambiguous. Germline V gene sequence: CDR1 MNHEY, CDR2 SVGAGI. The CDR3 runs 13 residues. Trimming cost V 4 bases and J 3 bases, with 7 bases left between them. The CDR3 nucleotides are TGTGCCAGCAGTTGCTCCTACAATCAGCCCCAGCATTTT. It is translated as CASSCSYNQPQHF.

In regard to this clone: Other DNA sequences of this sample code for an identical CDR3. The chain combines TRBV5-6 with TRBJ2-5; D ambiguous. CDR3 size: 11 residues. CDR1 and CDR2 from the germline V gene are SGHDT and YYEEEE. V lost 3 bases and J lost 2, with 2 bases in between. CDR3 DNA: TGTGCCAGCAGCTCACAAGAGACCCAGTACTTC. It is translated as CASSSQETQYF.

CDR3 loop: CASSRVTGTSYEQYF. The CDR3 region has the DNA TGTGCCAGCAGTCGGGTAACCGGGACATCCTACGAGCAGTACTTC. V and J are TRBV7-2 and TRBJ2-7; perhaps TRBD1 as D (6 bases). Germline CDR1 is SGHTA and CDR2 is FQGNSA. V was pared by 6 bases and J by 1 base, with 16 bases between. CDR3 size: 15 residues.

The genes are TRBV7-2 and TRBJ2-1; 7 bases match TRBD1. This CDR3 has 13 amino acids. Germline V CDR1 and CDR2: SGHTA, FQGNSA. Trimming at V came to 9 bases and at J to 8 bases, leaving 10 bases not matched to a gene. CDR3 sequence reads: CASRQGSRDEQFF. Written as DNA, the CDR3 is TGTGCCAGTCGACAGGGAAGTAGGGATGAGCAGTTCTTC.

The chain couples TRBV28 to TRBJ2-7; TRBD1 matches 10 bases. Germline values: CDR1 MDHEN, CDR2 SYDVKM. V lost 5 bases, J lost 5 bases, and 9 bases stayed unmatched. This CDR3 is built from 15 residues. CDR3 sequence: CASSRPGQGTHEQYF. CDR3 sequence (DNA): TGTGCCAGCAGTCGACCGGGACAGGGGACCCACGAGCAGTACTTC.

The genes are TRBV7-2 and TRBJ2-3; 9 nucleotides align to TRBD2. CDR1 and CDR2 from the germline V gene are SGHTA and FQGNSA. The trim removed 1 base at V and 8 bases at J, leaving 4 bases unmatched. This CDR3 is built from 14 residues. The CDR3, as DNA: TGTGCCAGCAGCTTAGTCCGGCGGGAGGGTACGCAGTATTTT. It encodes CASSLVRREGTQYF.